Listed below are T cell receptor beta chains from one sample, sequenced in a study of OX40 agonist ivuxolimab in advanced cancers. TCRdb's copy holds only in-frame clones and misses some; the assay was immunoSEQ multiplex PCR. The data show around 53,000 clones, 79% seen once. The specimen was CD4+ or CD8+ T cells sorted from blood, collected in a trial of the OX40 agonist ivuxolimab. The receptor source for this set is an adult with an advanced solid tumor such as melanoma, head and neck, liver or kidney cancer. Both conserved end residues are part of each CDR3. A D gene is named only where the DNA matches it firmly. Clone size, where shown, is once, few, many, or a class for clones that have expanded.

TRBD2,TRBJ2-7,NA,TRBV19,TGTGCCAGTAGTCAAACTGAGACTAGCGGTGGACCGTCCTACGAGCAGTACTTC,CASSQTETSGGPSYEQYF
NA,TRBJ2-3,NA,TRBV19,TGTGCCAGTAGTATAGCAGATACGCAGTATTTT,CASSIADTQYF
NA,TRBJ2-7,NA,TRBV2,TGTGCCGGCGGAGGGACACCTAGGCTCGAGCAGTACTTC,CAGGGTPRLEQYF
TRBD2,TRBJ2-7,few,TRBV6-1,TGTGCCAGCAGTGTTCTCGGGGGGGGAGAGCAGTACTTC,CASSVLGGGEQYF
TRBD2,TRBJ2-7,NA,TRBV2,TGTGCCAGTAGGCCGGGACTAGAGACGAAGCAGTACTTC,CASRPGLETKQYF
NA,TRBJ2-1,NA,TRBV9,TGTGCCAGCAGCGTAGGTTTGGATATCTCCTACAATGAGCAGTTCTTC,CASSVGLDISYNEQFF
TRBD2,TRBJ2-2,once,TRBV29-1,TGCAGCGTTGTAGCGGGAGTCCGCACCGGGGAGCTGTTTTTT,CSVVAGVRTGELFF
NA,TRBJ2-3,NA,TRBV6-5,TGTGCCAGCACCACCGGAGGAGTAGATACGCAGTATTTT,CASTTGGVDTQYF
NA,TRBJ2-1,NA,TRBV5-1,TGCGCCAGCAGCTTAACTAGTGGTTCTAATGAGCAGTTCTTC,CASSLTSGSNEQFF
NA,TRBJ2-3,NA,TRBV7-9,TGTGCCGCAGGGGCCCTCCGCACAGATACGCAGTATTTT,CAAGALRTDTQYF
TRBD2,TRBJ2-3,NA,TRBV6-1,TGTGCCACCAAACTAGCGGGGACCACAGATACGCAGTATTTT,CATKLAGTTDTQYF
NA,TRBJ2-1,NA,TRBV5-1,TGCGCCAGCAGCTTGTTTTCCAGCGAAGCCTTTGGGGAGCAGTTCTTC,CASSLFSSEAFGEQFF
NA,TRBJ1-2,NA,TRBV5-6,TGTGCCAGCAGTGCGGGACTTAGCTATGGCTACACCTTC,CASSAGLSYGYTF
NA,TRBJ1-1,NA,TRBV6-5,TGTGCCAGCAGTTACTCGACCAAAGCTTTCTTT,CASSYSTKAFF
NA,TRBJ1-4,NA,TRBV19,TGTGCCACCCGAAGGGGGGGAGACGGTGAAAAACTGTTTTTT,CATRRGGDGEKLFF
TRBD2,TRBJ2-3,NA,TRBV9,TGTGCCAGCAGCGAGACATTCCCGGGACTAGCGGGGGGCCGAAGCACAGATACGCAGTATTTT,CASSETFPGLAGGRSTDTQYF
NA,TRBJ2-1,NA,TRBV7-2,TGTGCCAGCAGCTTAAGGGCGGTCCTTGGGTACAATGAGCAGTTCTTC,CASSLRAVLGYNEQFF
TRBD1,TRBJ2-2,few,TRBV30,TGTGCCTGGGGACAGGGATTTAACACCGGGGAGCTGTTTTTT,CAWGQGFNTGELFF
TRBD1,TRBJ2-5,once,TRBV14,TGTGCCAGCAGCCAACCGGGACAGGGGCGCAGGACGGAGACCCAGTACTTC,CASSQPGQGRRTETQYF
NA,TRBJ1-2,once,TRBV5-1,TGCGCCAGCAGCTTGAGGGAGAGGGGCTATGGCTACACCTTC,CASSLRERGYGYTF
TRBD2,TRBJ2-5,NA,TRBV19,TGTGCCAGTAGTATGGCGGGAGCAGAGACCCAGTACTTC,CASSMAGAETQYF
NA,TRBJ2-3,NA,TRBV19,TGTGCCAGTAAATCCCCCCTGAAGGGAGATACGCAGTATTTT,CASKSPLKGDTQYF
TRBD2,TRBJ2-7,NA,TRBV4-3,TGCGCCAGCAGCCAAGGACTAGCGGGCTCCTACGAGCAGTACTTC,CASSQGLAGSYEQYF
TRBD1,TRBJ1-1,NA,TRBV6-5,TGTGCCAGCAGCTTACAGGGGGCGGGCACTGAAGCTTTCTTT,CASSLQGAGTEAFF
TRBD1,TRBJ1-5,once,TRBV6-6,TGTGCCAGCAGTCGGACAGGGGAGCAGCCCCAGCATTTT,CASSRTGEQPQHF
TRBD2,TRBJ2-3,NA,TRBV5-4,TGTGCCAGCAGCTCTCGACTAGCGGGGGGAGGGGATACGCAGTATTTT,CASSSRLAGGGDTQYF
TRBD2,TRBJ2-7,NA,TRBV6-6,TGTGCCAGCGAGCGGGAGTACTCCTACGAGCAGTACTTC,CASEREYSYEQYF
NA,TRBJ2-7,NA,TRBV6-5,TGTGCCAGCAGGAACAGGGCAATGCACGAGCAGTACTTC,CASRNRAMHEQYF
TRBD1,TRBJ2-1,NA,TRBV19,TGTGCCAGTAGTACCCGACAGGGGGAGCAGTTCTTC,CASSTRQGEQFF
NA,TRBJ2-7,NA,TRBV7-2,TGTGCCAGCAGCTTGGAGGGCCGGGCCTACGAGCAGTACTTC,CASSLEGRAYEQYF
NA,TRBJ1-1,NA,TRBV19,TGTGCCAGTAGTATTAGGGGAGTAGAGACTGAAGCTTTCTTT,CASSIRGVETEAFF
TRBD2,TRBJ2-7,NA,TRBV28,TGTGCCAGCAGTTCTCCCCCGATGGGCGGGGGTGAGCAGTACTTC,CASSSPPMGGGEQYF
TRBD2,TRBJ2-1,once,TRBV5-1,TGCGCCAGCAGCTCGGGACTAGCGAAGAATGAGCAGTTCTTC,CASSSGLAKNEQFF
TRBD1,TRBJ1-2,NA,TRBV6-6,TGTGCCAGCAGCCCCGCCACAGGGGCGGCTGGCTACACCTTC,CASSPATGAAGYTF
NA,TRBJ2-7,NA,TRBV19,TGTGCCAGTAGTACGGGACAAGGGCTCACCTACGAGCAGTACTTC,CASSTGQGLTYEQYF
TRBD1,TRBJ1-2,NA,TRBV5-4,TGTGCCAGCAGCCGACAGATGGACAGGGGGGGAGGCTACACCTTC,CASSRQMDRGGGYTF
TRBD1,TRBJ2-2,NA,TRBV6-5,TGTGCCAGCAGTTCGGGACAGGGGGGGACCGGGGAGCTGTTTTTT,CASSSGQGGTGELFF
TRBD2,TRBJ2-6,NA,TRBV6-1,TGTGCCAGCGTGCGGGAGACTGGGGCCAACGTCCTGACTTTC,CASVRETGANVLTF
NA,TRBJ2-3,NA,TRBV2,TGTGCCAGCAGTGAAGCATTAGGGACGAGGTCCAACACAGATACGCAGTATTTT,CASSEALGTRSNTDTQYF
NA,TRBJ1-5,NA,TRBV7-8,TGTGCCAGCAGCGCCGGCCTTCCGGGACCCCATCAGCCCCAGCATTTT,CASSAGLPGPHQPQHF
NA,TRBJ2-5,NA,TRBV7-2,TGTGCCAGCAGCTCCCCCCCGGCCCAAGAGACCCAGTACTTC,CASSSPPAQETQYF
NA,TRBJ1-5,NA,TRBV19,TGTGCCAGTAGTTACGACAGGAGAGGGGCTCAGCCCCAGCATTTT,CASSYDRRGAQPQHF
TRBD1,TRBJ1-2,NA,TRBV7-9,TGTGCCAGCAGCTTAGGCGGGCAGGGGGCAGGCACCTTC,CASSLGGQGAGTF
NA,TRBJ2-5,NA,TRBV7-9,TGTGCCAGCAGCTTAGTGGCAGCCCAAGAGACCCAGTACTTC,CASSLVAAQETQYF
NA,TRBJ2-1,NA,TRBV7-2,TGTGCCAGCAGCTTACGGCGGGATGAGCAGTTCTTC,CASSLRRDEQFF
NA,TRBJ1-1,NA,TRBV7-9,TGTGCCAGCAGCTTGGGGTCCCCGACCGAAGCTTTCTTT,CASSLGSPTEAFF
NA,TRBJ1-2,few,TRBV4-3,TGCGCCAGCAGCCAAGACTACAGCCCCTATGGCTACACCTTC,CASSQDYSPYGYTF
NA,TRBJ2-6,NA,TRBV30,TGTGCCTGGTGGCGCGGGGCCAACGTCCTGACTTTC,CAWWRGANVLTF
NA,TRBJ2-1,NA,TRBV5-1,TGCGCCAGCAGCTTGGCCGGGCAGGAGGGGTACAATGAGCAGTTCTTC,CASSLAGQEGYNEQFF
NA,TRBJ1-1,NA,TRBV15,TGTGCCACCAGCAGGACGGGCACTAAGAACACTGAAGCTTTCTTT,CATSRTGTKNTEAFF
TRBD1,TRBJ2-7,NA,TRBV6-6,TGTGCCAGCAGATCGGGACAGGGGGCTAGCGAGCAGTACTTC,CASRSGQGASEQYF
TRBD1,TRBJ2-1,once,TRBV4-2,TGTGCCAGCAGCCCATCGGACAGGGTGAATGAGCAGTTCTTC,CASSPSDRVNEQFF
NA,TRBJ2-5,NA,TRBV19,TGTGCCAGTAGTATAGGGCCAGCCGTCGAGGCCCAGTACTTC,CASSIGPAVEAQYF
NA,TRBJ2-5,NA,TRBV6-5,TGTGCCAGCAATGAAGGGGTAAAGGAGACCCAGTACTTC,CASNEGVKETQYF
TRBD1,TRBJ1-2,NA,TRBV5-6,TGTGCCAGCAGCCGGGGACAGGGGGCGATCTATGGCTACACCTTC,CASSRGQGAIYGYTF